These 25 T cell receptor beta chains originate from one sample sequenced in a study of PD-L1 blockade in urothelial cancer. Time point noted: pretreatment peripheral blood. The repertoire was sequenced with immunoSEQ multiplex PCR; TCRdb's copy has only in-frame clones and lacks some. The sample carries 130,000 or so clones, around 84% recorded once. Sequenced here: PBMCs, sampled around atezolizumab (anti-PD-L1) treatment. These receptors all stem from a man in his fifties or sixties with urothelial cancer.

The CDR3 DNA reads TGTGCCAGCTCACCGGGACAGGGGGCCTATGGCTACACCTTC. Protein: CASSPGQGAYGYTF. This sequence joins TRBV18 and TRBJ1-2, with 12 bases fitting TRBD1. CDR3 length equals 14 residues. Trimming cost V 3 bases and J 4 bases; bases outside gene matches: 0. CDR1 and CDR2 (germline): KGHSH, LQKENI.

The chain has TRBV28 and TRBJ2-7, with D tentatively TRBD2 (6 bases). The V gene lost 5 bases and the J gene lost 2 bases, with 22 bases spanning the gap. Germline V gene data show CDR1 as MDHEN and CDR2 as SYDVKM. CDR3 length: 17 residues. Here the CDR3 reads CASSASGDPRRTYEQYF. For the CDR3, the DNA is TGTGCCAGCAGTGCCTCGGGAGACCCTAGGAGGACCTACGAGCAGTACTTC.

This clone was picked up many times. This chain connects TRBV19 to TRBJ1-5; D may be TRBD1 (5 bases). Trimming stripped 7 bases from V and 0 bases from J, with 16 bases between. CDR3 length: 16 amino acids. Germline-derived CDR1 and CDR2 are LNHDA and SQIVND (reference sequence). The CDR3 nucleotides read TGTGCCAGTACTTATGGGGCAGGGAATAGCAATCAGCCCCAGCATTTT. It is translated as CASTYGAGNSNQPQHF. Combining the CDR3 with reference TRBV19 and TRBJ1-5 gives the whole variable domain DGGITQSPKYLFRKEGQNVTLSCEQNLNHDAMYWYRQDPGQGLRLIYYSQIVNDFQKGDIAEGYSVSREKKESFPLTVTSAQKNPTAFYLCASTYGAGNSNQPQHFGDGTRLSIL.

About this clone: Other DNA sequences in the same sample also yield this CDR3. This chain connects TRBV27 to TRBJ1-5; D might be TRBD1 (6 bases). Trimming took 5 bases from V and 3 from J, leaving 14 bases between them. The CDR3 is 15 residues long. Germline values: CDR1 MNHEY, CDR2 SMNVEV (reference sequence). The CDR3 here is CASSRSQGSNQPQHF. The CDR3 region has the DNA TGTGCCAGCAGTCGCTCACAGGGCTCCAATCAGCCCCAGCATTTT.

The rearrangement links TRBV20-1 to TRBJ1-1; D perhaps matches TRBD1 (6 bases). The CDR3 is made up of 11 amino acids. Trimming shortened V by 6 bases and J by 6 bases, and 11 bases separated the two germline ends. CDR1 DFQATT and CDR2 SNEGSKA come from the germline V gene (reference sequence). The CDR3: CSAWTDPEAFF. The CDR3 bases are TGCAGTGCATGGACAGACCCTGAAGCTTTCTTT.

The sample holds one count of this clone. The chain recombines TRBV19 with TRBJ1-2; D possibly corresponds to TRBD1 (5 bases). Trimming removed 7 bases from V and 1 base from J, with 13 bases in between. CDR3 length: 14 residues. Per germline, CDR1 LNHDA and CDR2 SQIVND (reference sequence). CDR3 bases: TGTGCCAGTAACGGTCAGGGATTTAACTATGGCTACACCTTC. As protein: CASNGQGFNYGYTF.

The chain employs TRBV5-1 and TRBJ1-1, with TRBD1 as a possible D gene (6 bases). Germline V gene data show CDR1 as SGHRS and CDR2 as YFSETQ. Trimming left V 4 bases short and J 4 bases short, with 14 bases between. CDR3 size: 14 residues. The CDR3 protein is CASSDTGSTTEAFF. CDR3 sequence (DNA): TGCGCCAGCAGCGATACAGGGTCGACCACTGAAGCTTTCTTT.

The genes are TRBV2 and TRBJ2-1; 8 nucleotides line up with TRBD2. V lost 7 bases and J lost 7; bases outside the gene matches: 9. The CDR3 totals 14 residues. The germline V gene has CDR1 SNHLY and CDR2 FYNNEI. In nucleotides, the CDR3 is TGTGCCAGCACCCCGGGACTAGTCTTGAATGAGCAGTTCTTC. Translating gives CASTPGLVLNEQFF.

The V gene is TRBV19, the J gene TRBJ2-7, with 8 bases lining up with TRBD2. Germline V gene lookup returns CDR1 LNHDA and CDR2 SQIVND (reference sequence). V lost 6 bases to trimming and J lost 2 bases; unmatched junction nucleotides: 15. This CDR3 is 17 amino acids long. The CDR3 DNA reads as TGTGCCAGTAGCCCCCCCCATACTAGCGGAGCTGCCTACGAGCAGTACTTC. It codes for CASSPPHTSGAAYEQYF.

This clone was counted a few times. The rearrangement uses TRBV4-1 and TRBJ1-1; 7 bases align to TRBD1. Trimming at V came to 5 bases and at J to 4 bases, leaving 7 bases not matched to a gene. CDR1 and CDR2 (germline): MGHRA, YSYEKL. CDR3 length: 14 residues. The CDR3 reads CASSYDRAGTEAFF. CDR3 bases: TGCGCCAGCAGCTACGACAGGGCTGGCACTGAAGCTTTCTTT.

This rearrangement joins TRBV6-5 to TRBJ2-7, with 12 bases fitting TRBD1. V was pared by 8 bases and J by 6 bases, with 11 bases of the junction left unmatched. Germline CDR1 reads MNHEY; CDR2 reads SVGAGI. The CDR3 extends over 15 amino acids. CDR3 DNA: TGTGCCAGCGGACCCCGGGACAGGGGGCAAGGCGAGCAGTACTTC. It encodes CASGPRDRGQGEQYF.

This chain connects TRBV15 to TRBJ2-5; D possibly corresponds to TRBD2 (5 bases). CDR1 LNHNV and CDR2 YYDKDF come from the germline V gene (reference sequence). V gave up 5 bases and J gave up 5 bases, with 12 bases separating them. The length of the CDR3 is 13 residues. CDR3 in amino acids: CATSDGRGETQYF. CDR3 bases: TGTGCCACCAGCGATGGTAGAGGGGAGACCCAGTACTTC.

A remark on this clone: This specimen includes other DNA sequences encoding the same CDR3. The CDR3: CASSLGGAGGNEQFF. CDR3 coding DNA: TGCGCCAGCAGCTTGGGCGGGGCGGGAGGGAATGAGCAGTTCTTC. J is TRBJ2-1 and V is TRBV5-1; 9 nucleotides line up with TRBD2. Germline-derived CDR1 and CDR2 are SGHRS and YFSETQ. Unmatched junction bases numbered 5, after V lost 0 bases and J lost 7 bases. This CDR3 is built from 15 residues.

The rearrangement uses TRBV2 and TRBJ2-1, with TRBD2 matching over 14 bases. The ends lost 9 bases at V and 9 bases at J; junction bases unmatched: 13. Germline lookup yields CDR1 SNHLY and CDR2 FYNNEI. The CDR3 is made up of 16 amino acids. The CDR3 bases are TGTGCCAGTGGGGGTGTGGGACTAGCGGGAGTTAGTGAGCAGTTCTTC. Translated, it gives CASGGVGLAGVSEQFF.

The chain uses TRBV30 and TRBJ1-4; 8 bases map to TRBD1. J was trimmed by 10 bases and V by 3 bases; bases with no gene match: 10. CDR1 and CDR2 (germline): GTSNPN, SVGIG (reference sequence). The CDR3 has 14 amino acids. CDR3 nucleotides: TGTGCCTGGAGATCCCGGGACAGGAGAGGAAAACTGTTTTTT. Residues: CAWRSRDRRGKLFF.

This chain connects TRBV9 to TRBJ2-5; maybe TRBD1 (5 bases). The V end was cut by 0 bases, the J end by 5 bases, with 14 bases between. The CDR3 runs to 15 residues. In germline, CDR1 is SGDLS, CDR2 YYNGEE. DNA of the CDR3: TGTGCCAGCAGCGTAGGGACACCGGTTGTGGAGACCCAGTACTTC. Its translation is CASSVGTPVVETQYF.

The V and J genes are TRBV4-1 and TRBJ2-7, with D possibly being TRBD2 (6 bases). V lost 4 bases, J lost 3 bases, and 16 bases lay in between. Per germline, CDR1 MGHRA and CDR2 YSYEKL. The CDR3 sequence is 15 residues long. CDR3 sequence: CASSRRASENYEQYF. For the CDR3, the DNA is TGCGCCAGCAGCCGCAGGGCTAGCGAGAACTACGAGCAGTACTTC.

The CDR3: CASSLGGSWNTEAFF. CDR3 in DNA: TGCGCCAGCAGCCTAGGGGGTTCCTGGAACACTGAAGCTTTCTTT. The genes are TRBV5-1 and TRBJ1-1; weak D call: TRBD1 (6 bases). The CDR3 has 15 amino acids. The ends were cut back, 4 bases at V and 1 base at J, with 14 bases in the middle. CDR1 is SGHRS, CDR2 YFSETQ, per germline.

This chain uses TRBV7-9 with TRBJ1-4, with D uncertain. The CDR3 consists of 15 residues. Germline assignment: CDR1 SEHNR and CDR2 FQNEAQ (reference sequence). V was pared by 1 base and J by 4 bases, with 10 bases between. The CDR3 DNA follows: TGTGCCAGCAGCTTAGGGGCCGGGAGTAATGAAAAACTGTTTTTT. This encodes CASSLGAGSNEKLFF.

CDR3 in amino acids: CASTRSSETQYF. CDR3 in DNA: TGTGCCAGCACTAGAAGTTCGGAGACCCAGTACTTC. J is TRBJ2-5 and V is TRBV11-2; the D is unclear. The CDR3 runs to 12 residues. Germline values: CDR1 SGHAT, CDR2 FQNNGV. The V end lost 7 bases, the J end lost 5 bases, and 11 bases lay between the germline ends.

The chain employs TRBV5-1 and TRBJ2-1; TRBD2 agrees at 10 bases. V gave up 4 bases and J gave up 5 bases; unmatched junction bases: 6. The CDR3 has 15 residues. Germline V gene data show CDR1 as SGHRS and CDR2 as YFSETQ. CDR3 sequence reads: CASSITSGKNNEQFF. CDR3 in DNA: TGCGCCAGCAGCATCACTAGCGGGAAGAACAATGAGCAGTTCTTC.

As for this clone: One end of the junction varies from germline; a read error may be responsible. This chain links TRBV7-7 with TRBJ2-7, with D perhaps matching TRBD2 (6 bases). The germline gives CDR1 SSHAT, CDR2 FNYEAQ (reference sequence). The CDR3 spans 13 residues. The CDR3 sequence: CASSLGDGGEQYF. In nucleotides, the CDR3 is TGTGCTAGCAGCTTAGGTGATGGAGGGGAGCAGTACTTC.

The chain has TRBV10-3 and TRBJ1-3; D perhaps matches TRBD1 (6 bases). Trimming stripped 3 bases from V and 4 bases from J, with 16 bases between. CDR1 is ENHRY and CDR2 is SYGVKD in the germline V gene. The CDR3 has 16 amino acids. CDR3 residues: CAISDSGQPNGNTIYF. The CDR3 coding sequence is TGTGCCATCAGTGATTCGGGACAACCAAACGGAAACACCATATATTTT.

The chain joins TRBV30 to TRBJ2-7, with TRBD2 as a possible D gene (6 bases). Germline V gene data show CDR1 as GTSNPN and CDR2 as SVGIG (reference sequence). This CDR3 spans 16 amino acids. Trimming took off 1 base at V and 1 base at J, with 17 bases between the two ends. CDR3 in amino acids: CAWSDQSGPSSYEQYF. DNA for the CDR3: TGTGCCTGGAGTGACCAGAGCGGGCCCTCTTCCTACGAGCAGTACTTC. Full variable domain (rest looked up from reference TRBV30 and TRBJ2-7): SQTIHQWPATLVQPVGSPLSLECTVEGTSNPNLYWYRQAAGRGLQLLFYSVGIGQISSEVPQNLSASRPQDRQFILSSKKLLLSDSGFYLCAWSDQSGPSSYEQYFGPGTRLTVT.

The chain recombines TRBV11-2 with TRBJ2-3, with 9 bases fitting TRBD2. CDR1 is SGHAT, CDR2 FQNNGV, per germline. This CDR3 contains 15 residues. V shed 4 bases, J shed 1 base, and the junction held 3 bases outside the gene matches. The CDR3 bases are TGTGCCAGCAGCTCGAGGACTAGCGGCACAGATACGCAGTATTTT. This translates into CASSSRTSGTDTQYF.